Sequencing of this T cell receptor beta chain was carried out in a study of T cell repertoires in cytomegalovirus infection. With regard to this clonotype: Its matching antigen is unknown.

General observations from the study: Cumulative frequency of public TCR beta families picked out carriers of CMV plus the relevant HLA. What dominated the ex vivo response were HLA-C-restricted CMV-specific TCR beta clonotypes.

Each CDR3 protein is one row after TCRdb ran MiXCR on the reads. The table includes fewer than 900,000 distinct CDR3 sequences, about 27% detected once. Sequencing was performed on cultured CD8+ T cells from PBMCs, taken from culture after CMV antigen stimulation. This clonotype originated in a human donor in good health (CMV status not recorded). Some clones in this sample may be carry-over from other donors' samples.

CDR3 residues: CASSQDISAQGPTKQFF. CDR3 nucleotides: TGTGCCAGCAGCCAAGATATTTCAGCGCAGGGTCCTACAAAGCAGTTCTTC. The chain links TRBV3-1 to TRBJ2-1, with D tentatively TRBD1 (5 bases). This CDR3 comprises 17 residues. The germline V gene encodes CDR1 LGHDT and CDR2 YNNKEL (reference sequence). Trimming removed 0 bases at V and 11 bases at J, with 23 bases between.